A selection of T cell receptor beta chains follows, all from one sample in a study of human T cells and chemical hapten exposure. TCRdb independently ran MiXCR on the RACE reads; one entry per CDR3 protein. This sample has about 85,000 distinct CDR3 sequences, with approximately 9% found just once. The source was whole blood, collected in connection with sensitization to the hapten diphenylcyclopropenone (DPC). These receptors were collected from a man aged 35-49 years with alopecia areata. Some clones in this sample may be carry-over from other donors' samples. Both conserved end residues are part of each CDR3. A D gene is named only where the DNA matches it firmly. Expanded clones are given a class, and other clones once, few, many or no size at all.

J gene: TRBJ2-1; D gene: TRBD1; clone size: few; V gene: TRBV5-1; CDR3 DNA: TGCGCCAGCAGCACCCGGGACAGCCAATACAATGAGCAGTTCTTC; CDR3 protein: CASSTRDSQYNEQFF
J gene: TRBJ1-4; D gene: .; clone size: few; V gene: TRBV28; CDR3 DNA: TGTGCCAGCAGTTTTTACAACAGGGTCCAGGCTAATGAAAAACTGTTTTTT; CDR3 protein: CASSFYNRVQANEKLFF
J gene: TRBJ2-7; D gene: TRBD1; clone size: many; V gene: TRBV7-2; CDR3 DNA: TGTGCCAGCAGCTTTCAGGGGGACGGGGAGCAGTACTTC; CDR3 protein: CASSFQGDGEQYF
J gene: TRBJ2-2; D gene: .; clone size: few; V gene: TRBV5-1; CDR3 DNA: TGCGCCAGCAGCTTTAAGACCGGGGAGCTGTTTTTT; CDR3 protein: CASSFKTGELFF
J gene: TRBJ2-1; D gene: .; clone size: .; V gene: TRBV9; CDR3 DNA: TGTGCCAGCAGCGTAGCTGAGGGAGAGTACAATGAGCAGTTCTTC; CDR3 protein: CASSVAEGEYNEQFF
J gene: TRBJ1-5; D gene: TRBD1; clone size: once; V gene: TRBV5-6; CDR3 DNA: TGTGCCAGCAGCGTGGGGACAGGGGGCGGTCAGCCCCAGCATTTT; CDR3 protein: CASSVGTGGGQPQHF
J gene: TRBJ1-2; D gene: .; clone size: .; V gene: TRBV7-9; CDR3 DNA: TGTGCCAGCAGCTTAGAGGCCTATGGCTACACCTTC; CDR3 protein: CASSLEAYGYTF
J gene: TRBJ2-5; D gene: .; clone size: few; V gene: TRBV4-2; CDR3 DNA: TGTGCCAGCAGCCAAGATGGCGGCGCCGGTGGGCAAGAGACCCAGTACTTC; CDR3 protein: CASSQDGGAGGQETQYF
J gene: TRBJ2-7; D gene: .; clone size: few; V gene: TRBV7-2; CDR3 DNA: TGTGCCAGCAGCTCGCCGGTGTTCTACGAGCAGTACTTC; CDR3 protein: CASSSPVFYEQYF
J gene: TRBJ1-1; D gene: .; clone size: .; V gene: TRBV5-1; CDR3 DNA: TGCGCCAGCAGCCAGAGGGGCCTGGTCACTGAAGCTTTCTTT; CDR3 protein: CASSQRGLVTEAFF
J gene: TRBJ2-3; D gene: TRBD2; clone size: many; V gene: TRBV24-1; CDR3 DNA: TGTGCCACCAGTGAGAGGACTAGCGGCAGACTCCCTACGCAGTATTTT; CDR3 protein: CATSERTSGRLPTQYF
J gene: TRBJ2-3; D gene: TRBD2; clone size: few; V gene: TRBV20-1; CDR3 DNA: TGCAGTGCCTATCACGGGGGGACAGATACGCAGTATTTT; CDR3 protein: CSAYHGGTDTQYF
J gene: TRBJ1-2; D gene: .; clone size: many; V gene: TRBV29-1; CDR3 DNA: TGCAGCGCCGGATTTGGGAGGGGCGGTGGCTACACCTTC; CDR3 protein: CSAGFGRGGGYTF
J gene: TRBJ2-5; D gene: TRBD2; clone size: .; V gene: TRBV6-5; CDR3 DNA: TGTGCCAGCAGTCCCCCACTCGGGGGGGTAGAGACCCAGTACTTC; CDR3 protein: CASSPPLGGVETQYF
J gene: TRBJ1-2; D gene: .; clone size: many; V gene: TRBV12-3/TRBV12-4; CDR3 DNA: TGTGCCAGCAGTGCTAGTACAAGAAACTATGGCTACACCTTC; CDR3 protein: CASSASTRNYGYTF
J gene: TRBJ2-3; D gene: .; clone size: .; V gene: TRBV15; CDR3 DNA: TGTGCCACCAGCAGGGGCGGACGGCAAAGCACAGATACGCAGTATTTT; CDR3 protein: CATSRGGRQSTDTQYF
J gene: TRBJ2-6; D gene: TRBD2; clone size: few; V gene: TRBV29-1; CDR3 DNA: TGCAGCGCCTGGGAGGGAGCTGGGGCCAACGTCCTGACTTTC; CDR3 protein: CSAWEGAGANVLTF
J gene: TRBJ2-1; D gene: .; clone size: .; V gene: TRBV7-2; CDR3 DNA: TGTGCCAGCAGCTTATCCACTAGCACAAATGAGCAGTTCTTC; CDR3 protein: CASSLSTSTNEQFF
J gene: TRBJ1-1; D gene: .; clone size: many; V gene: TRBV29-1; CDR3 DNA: TGCAGCGTTTGTAGGGTTCAGACTGAAGCTTTCTTT; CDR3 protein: CSVCRVQTEAFF
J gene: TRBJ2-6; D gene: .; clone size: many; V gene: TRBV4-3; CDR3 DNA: TGCGCCAGCAGCCAAGATGGCAGGGACGGGGCCAACGTCCTGACTTTC; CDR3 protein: CASSQDGRDGANVLTF
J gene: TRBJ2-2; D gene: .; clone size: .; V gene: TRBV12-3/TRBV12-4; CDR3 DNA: TGTGCCAGCAGTACAGGGACCGGGGAGCTGTTTTTT; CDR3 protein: CASSTGTGELFF
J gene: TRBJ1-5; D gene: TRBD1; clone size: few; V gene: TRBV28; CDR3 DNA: TGTGCCAGCCAGGGGGGGCCCAGCAATCAGCCCCAGCATTTT; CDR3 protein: CASQGGPSNQPQHF
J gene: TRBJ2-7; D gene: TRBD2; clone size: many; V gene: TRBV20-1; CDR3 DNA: TGCAGTGCTAGAGAGGGACTAGCGGGAGATGAGCAGTACTTC; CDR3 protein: CSAREGLAGDEQYF
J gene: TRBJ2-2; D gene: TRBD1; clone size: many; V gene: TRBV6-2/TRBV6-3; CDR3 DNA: TGTGCCAGCAGTCCGACAGGGTTTACCGGGGAGCTGTTTTTT; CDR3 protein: CASSPTGFTGELFF
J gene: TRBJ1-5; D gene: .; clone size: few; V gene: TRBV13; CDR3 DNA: TGTGCCAGCAGCTCGGGACCGTACACATTCGGCAGTCAGCCCCAGCATTTT; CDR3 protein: CASSSGPYTFGSQPQHF
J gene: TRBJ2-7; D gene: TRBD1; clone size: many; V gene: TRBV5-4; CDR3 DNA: TGTGCCACTAACACCGGGACAGGGAACCACGAGCAGTACTTC; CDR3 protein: CATNTGTGNHEQYF
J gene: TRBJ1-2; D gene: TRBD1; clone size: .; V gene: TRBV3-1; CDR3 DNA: TGTGCCAGCAGCCTACGTACAGGGGGTCCTGGCTACACCTTC; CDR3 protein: CASSLRTGGPGYTF
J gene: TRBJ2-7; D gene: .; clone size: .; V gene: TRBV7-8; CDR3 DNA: TGTGCCAGCAGCCCGTTCGGGGAACTGGCGGGGGAGCAGTACTTC; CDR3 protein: CASSPFGELAGEQYF
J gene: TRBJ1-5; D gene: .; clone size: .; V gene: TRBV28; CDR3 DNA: TGTGCCAGCAGTTTCCCGGGGATGGGTCAGCCCCAGCATTTT; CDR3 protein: CASSFPGMGQPQHF
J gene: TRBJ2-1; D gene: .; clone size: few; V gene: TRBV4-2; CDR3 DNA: TGTGCCAGCAGCCACGGCCAGGGGACAAATGAGCAGTTCTTC; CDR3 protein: CASSHGQGTNEQFF
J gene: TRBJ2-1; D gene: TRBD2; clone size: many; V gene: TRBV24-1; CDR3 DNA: TGTGCCACCAGTGATGCAAGAGCGGGAGGACTTACCAATGAGCAGTTCTTC; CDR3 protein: CATSDARAGGLTNEQFF
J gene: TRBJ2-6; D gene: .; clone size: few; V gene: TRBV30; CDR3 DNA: TGTGCCTGGAGTGTACGATCTTTCTCTGGGGCCAACGTCCTGACTTTC; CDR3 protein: CAWSVRSFSGANVLTF
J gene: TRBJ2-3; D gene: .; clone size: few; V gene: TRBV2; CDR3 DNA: TGTGCCAGCAGTGAAAGGGGGAGCACAGATACGCAGTATTTT; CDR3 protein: CASSERGSTDTQYF
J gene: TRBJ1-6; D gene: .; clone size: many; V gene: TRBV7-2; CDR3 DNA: TGTGCCAGCAGCTTAGGGGGCTATAATTCACCCCTCCACTTT; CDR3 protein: CASSLGGYNSPLHF
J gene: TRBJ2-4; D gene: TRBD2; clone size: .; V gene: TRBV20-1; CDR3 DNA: TGCAGTGCTAGAAATTTGGGAGCGGGAGTTCGCGGAAACATTCAGTACTTC; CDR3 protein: CSARNLGAGVRGNIQYF
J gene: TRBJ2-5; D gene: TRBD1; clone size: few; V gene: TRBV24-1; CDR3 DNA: TGTGCCACCAGGGGGACCGGGACAGGAGAAGAGACCCAGTACTTC; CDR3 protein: CATRGTGTGEETQYF
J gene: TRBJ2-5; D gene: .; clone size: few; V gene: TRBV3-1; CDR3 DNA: TGTGCCAGCAGCCAAGATGGAGAGACCCAGTACTTC; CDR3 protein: CASSQDGETQYF
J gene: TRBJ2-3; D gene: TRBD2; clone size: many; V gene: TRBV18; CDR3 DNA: TGTGCCAGCTCACCATTAGCGGGAGAATTACCAGATACGCAGTATTTT; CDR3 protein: CASSPLAGELPDTQYF
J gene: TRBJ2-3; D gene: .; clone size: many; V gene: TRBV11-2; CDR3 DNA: TGTGCCAGCAGCTTATCAGGAATTAGCACAGATACGCAGTATTTT; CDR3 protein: CASSLSGISTDTQYF
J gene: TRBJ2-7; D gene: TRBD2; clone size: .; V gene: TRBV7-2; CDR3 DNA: TGTGCCAGCAGCCCAGACGGACTAGCGGGAGTACTCGAGCAGTACTTC; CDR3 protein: CASSPDGLAGVLEQYF
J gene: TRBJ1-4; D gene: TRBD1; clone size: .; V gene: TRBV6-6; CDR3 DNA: TGTGCCAGCTATGACCCCCGGGACAGGGGGGAAAAACTGTTTTTT; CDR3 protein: CASYDPRDRGEKLFF
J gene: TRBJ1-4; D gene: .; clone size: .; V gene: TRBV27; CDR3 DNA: TGTGCCAGCAGTCCGGGGGTGGTGGGTGGTGAAAAACTGTTTTTT; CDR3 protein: CASSPGVVGGEKLFF
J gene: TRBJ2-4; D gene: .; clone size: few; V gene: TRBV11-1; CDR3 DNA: TGTGCCAGCAGCTTAATCTCGGAAACAGGACTTAACTTC; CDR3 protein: CASSLISETGLNF
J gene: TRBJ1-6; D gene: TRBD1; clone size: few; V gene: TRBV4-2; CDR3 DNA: TGTGCCAGCAGCCGGAATCCGGGACAGGGGGCGTTTGTGGATAATTCACCCCTCCACTTT; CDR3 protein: CASSRNPGQGAFVDNSPLHF
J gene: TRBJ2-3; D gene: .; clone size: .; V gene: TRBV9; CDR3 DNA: TGTGCCAGCAGCGGACAGGCTAGCACAGATACGCAGTATTTT; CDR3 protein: CASSGQASTDTQYF
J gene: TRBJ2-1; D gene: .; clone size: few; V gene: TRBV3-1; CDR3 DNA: TGTGCCAGCGCCTCGGAGGCTTTTGAGCAGTTCTTC; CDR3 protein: CASASEAFEQFF
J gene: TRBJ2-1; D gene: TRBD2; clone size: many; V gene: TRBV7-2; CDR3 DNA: TGTGCCAGCAGCCCCACGGGAGGGATCAGCTCCTACAATGAGCAGTTCTTC; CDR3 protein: CASSPTGGISSYNEQFF
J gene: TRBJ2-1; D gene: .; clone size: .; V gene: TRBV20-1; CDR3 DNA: TGCAGTGCTAGAGGGTTTGGTGAGCAGTTCTTC; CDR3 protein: CSARGFGEQFF
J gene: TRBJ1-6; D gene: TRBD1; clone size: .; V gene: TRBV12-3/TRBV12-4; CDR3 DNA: TGTGCCAGCAAGTTGAGAGGGGGCGTCCTCCATTCACCCCTCCACTTT; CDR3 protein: CASKLRGGVLHSPLHF
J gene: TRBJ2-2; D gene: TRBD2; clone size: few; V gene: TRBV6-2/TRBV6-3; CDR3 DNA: TGTGCCAGCAGCCGCGGGCGCGGGAGAGGGACCGGGGAGCTGTTTTTT; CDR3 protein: CASSRGRGRGTGELFF
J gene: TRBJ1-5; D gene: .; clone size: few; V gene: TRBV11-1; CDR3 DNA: TGTGCCAGCAGCTTTAACGAAAATCAGCCCCAGCATTTT; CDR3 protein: CASSFNENQPQHF
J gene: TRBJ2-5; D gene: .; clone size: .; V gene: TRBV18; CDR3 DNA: TGTGCCAGCTCAACAAAGGACGCTCAAGAGACCCAGTACTTC; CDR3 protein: CASSTKDAQETQYF
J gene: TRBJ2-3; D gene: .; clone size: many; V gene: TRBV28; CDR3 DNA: TGTGCCAGCAGTCCTGAGACAGGACGCTACACAGATACGCAGTATTTT; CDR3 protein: CASSPETGRYTDTQYF
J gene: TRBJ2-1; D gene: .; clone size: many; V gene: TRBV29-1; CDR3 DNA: TGCAGCGTAATCCCCCGGGACAAAGGCACCAGGGAGCAGTTCTTC; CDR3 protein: CSVIPRDKGTREQFF
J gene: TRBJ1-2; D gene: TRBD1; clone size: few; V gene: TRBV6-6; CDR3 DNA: TGTGCCAGCAAACCGACAGGGGAGAACTATGGCTACACCTTC; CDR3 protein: CASKPTGENYGYTF
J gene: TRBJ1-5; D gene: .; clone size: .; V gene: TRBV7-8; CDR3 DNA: TGTGCCAGCAGCTTACGTACAGGCCGAATTAGCAATCAGCCCCAGCATTTT; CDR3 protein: CASSLRTGRISNQPQHF
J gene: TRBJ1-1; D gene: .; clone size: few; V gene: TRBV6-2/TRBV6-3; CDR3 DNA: TGTGCCAGCAGCCAGGACAAGAACACTGAAGCTTTCTTT; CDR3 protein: CASSQDKNTEAFF
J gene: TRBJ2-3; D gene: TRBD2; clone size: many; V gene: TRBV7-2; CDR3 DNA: TGTGCCAGCAGCTCAGGACTAGCGGGAGGGGTAGATACGCAGTATTTT; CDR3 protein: CASSSGLAGGVDTQYF
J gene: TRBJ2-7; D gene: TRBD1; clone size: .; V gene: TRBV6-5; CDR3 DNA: TGTGCCAGCAGTGACAGGGACAAATCCTACGAGCAGTACTTC; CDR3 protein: CASSDRDKSYEQYF